Given below is one T cell receptor beta chain in context. Its target is not known. Unique molecular identifiers had been added to the TCR beta cDNA libraries. TCRdb re-analysed the PCR reads in MiXCR, keeping a single row per CDR3 protein. The profile shows fewer than 900,000 distinct CDR3 sequences, 46% of them singletons. The CDR3 extends over 15 amino acids. Trimming removed 0 bases at V and 0 bases at J, with 6 bases between. Germline loops: CDR1 SGHAT, CDR2 FQNNGV. This sample was included in a study of post-analysis software for immune sequencing data. Study observations and caveats: A significant reduction in normalized Chao1 diversity was observed in multiple sclerosis patients versus controls. TRBV5-6, TRBV5-1 and TRBV20-1 were among roughly five TRBV segments more frequent in patients than controls.

V and J are TRBV11-2 and TRBJ2-1; unclear D gene. The TCR comes from a girl aged 5 to 17 with multiple sclerosis. The sample taken for sequencing was blood. The CDR3 nucleotides are TGTGCCAGCAGCTTAGATAAGAGCTCCTACAATGAGCAGTTCTTC. Its protein is CASSLDKSSYNEQFF.